A selection of T cell receptor beta chains follows, all from one sample in a study of T cells in Graves' hyperthyroidism and ophthalmopathy. TCRdb processed the multiplex PCR reads anew with MiXCR; each CDR3 protein has one entry. The data hold 45,000 or so distinct CDR3 sequences, with around half observed a single time. Material: peripheral blood or thyroid tissue (not recorded which). These receptors all come from a woman between 50 and 59 years old with Graves' hyperthyroidism. Each CDR3 is given with its conserved first and last residue. A D gene is named only where the DNA matches it firmly. Clone size is stated in some rows and not others, as once, few, many or a class when expanded.

J gene	V gene	D gene	clone size	CDR3 DNA	CDR3 protein
TRBJ2-5	TRBV28	TRBD1	many	TGTGCCAGCAGTTTGGGACAGGCACCGAGGGAGACCCAGTACTTC	CASSLGQAPRETQYF
TRBJ1-4	TRBV2	TRBD1	many	TGTGCCAGCAGCCGCCGGACAGGAACTAATGAAAAACTGTTTTTT	CASSRRTGTNEKLFF
TRBJ1-5	TRBV20-1	TRBD1	many	TGCAGTGCTTCTCGGGACAGACTTCAGCCCCAGCATTTT	CSASRDRLQPQHF
TRBJ2-7	TRBV4-3	TRBD1	many	TGCGCCAGCAGCCAAGACAGACAGGGAGTATACGAGCAGTACTTC	CASSQDRQGVYEQYF
TRBJ1-1	TRBV7-9	TRBD1	many	TGTGCCAGCAGCACGGGACAGGGGAGCACTGAAGCTTTCTTT	CASSTGQGSTEAFF
TRBJ1-5	TRBV7-9	.	.	TGTGCCAGCAGCTTAGAGGGGTGGCAGCCCCAGCATTTT	CASSLEGWQPQHF
TRBJ1-5	TRBV6-6	.	many	TGTGCCAGCAGGACAGCTGATCAGCCCCAGCATTTT	CASRTADQPQHF
TRBJ1-6	TRBV12-3/TRBV12-4	TRBD1	.	TGTGCCAGCAGTTTAGAAAGGACAGGGAGGTCGAATTCACCCCTCCACTTT	CASSLERTGRSNSPLHF
TRBJ2-7	TRBV24-1	TRBD2	.	TGTGCCACCAATACCACCGGGACTAGCGGGAGAGAGCACTACTTC	CATNTTGTSGREHYF
TRBJ2-7	TRBV29-1	TRBD2	.	TGCAGCGTGGCTGCGGGAGTACTGGGCTACGAGCAGTACTTC	CSVAAGVLGYEQYF
TRBJ1-1	TRBV20-1	.	.	TGCAGTGCCAGCAGCCCCGGACACACTGAAGCTTTCTTT	CSASSPGHTEAFF
TRBJ2-7	TRBV4-2	.	many	TGTGCCAGCAGCCAAGGAAACGGCGAGCAGTACTTC	CASSQGNGEQYF
TRBJ2-5	TRBV28	TRBD2	many	TGTGCCAGCAGTTTACGGGGCGGGACTATCCTTCAAGAGACCCAGTACTTC	CASSLRGGTILQETQYF
TRBJ2-5	TRBV5-4	TRBD2	many	TGTGCCAGCAGCTTATTCGGCGGGAGTGAGACCCAGTACTTC	CASSLFGGSETQYF
TRBJ2-7	TRBV20-1	.	once	TGCAGTGCTAGTGTTCCGGGGGCAAGCTCCGAGCAGTACTTC	CSASVPGASSEQYF
TRBJ1-6	TRBV20-1	.	once	TGCAGTGCCCCAGAAAGACGAGTTTATAATTCACCCCTCCACTTT	CSAPERRVYNSPLHF
TRBJ2-7	TRBV5-6	TRBD1	many	TGTGCCAGCAGTCGCCAGGGGGAACCGTACGAGCAGTACTTC	CASSRQGEPYEQYF
TRBJ2-7	TRBV6-6	TRBD2	many	TGTGCCAGCAGTTACTCGAATGTGTTAGCGGGAGGTCGCGAGCAGTACTTC	CASSYSNVLAGGREQYF
TRBJ2-5	TRBV6-1	TRBD2	.	TGTGCCAGCAGTTTCGGACTAGCGGGAGTTTTGGAGACCCAGTACTTC	CASSFGLAGVLETQYF
TRBJ2-7	TRBV2	TRBD1	.	TGTGCCAGCAGAGCAGGACAGGGGCAGAGCGAGCAGTACTTC	CASRAGQGQSEQYF
TRBJ1-4	TRBV20-1	TRBD1	.	TGCAGTGCTAGAGATCGTAAGACAGGGGGCGGTTTTTTT	CSARDRKTGGGFF
TRBJ2-7	TRBV7-2	TRBD2	many	TGTGCCAGCAGCCGATGGACTAGCGGGCAATACGAGCAGTACTTC	CASSRWTSGQYEQYF
TRBJ1-2	TRBV10-2	TRBD1	.	TGCGCCAGCAGTGAACTTGCAGCTCGACAGGGCGGCTATGGCTACACCTTC	CASSELAARQGGYGYTF
TRBJ1-2	TRBV10-3	.	.	TGTGCCATCAGTGCGCAGGGGACGGCCTATGGCTACACCTTC	CAISAQGTAYGYTF
TRBJ2-7	TRBV20-1	.	.	TGCAGTGCCAGCAGCGCCGGGCCAAACTACGAGCAGTACTTC	CSASSAGPNYEQYF
TRBJ2-2	TRBV10-3	.	.	TGTGCCATCAGTCAACTAGAATACACCGGGGAGCTGTTTTTT	CAISQLEYTGELFF
TRBJ2-5	TRBV20-1	.	.	TGCAGCGCTAGGGGGCGGGACATCCAAGAGACCCAGTACTTC	CSARGRDIQETQYF
TRBJ2-1	TRBV29-1	TRBD1	many	TGCAGCGTTGGACAGGGTGGTGCGAATGAGCAGTTCTTC	CSVGQGGANEQFF
TRBJ2-7	TRBV4-2	TRBD1	many	TGTGCCAGCAGCCCGGGACAGGGAGCCTACGAGCAGTACTTC	CASSPGQGAYEQYF
TRBJ2-7	TRBV5-5	TRBD2	.	TGTGCCAGCAGTGACCCGGGACTAACTTACGAGCAGTACTTC	CASSDPGLTYEQYF
TRBJ2-5	TRBV24-1	TRBD1	many	TGTGCCACCAGTGGTCCAGGGACAGCATCTCAAGAGACCCAGTACTTC	CATSGPGTASQETQYF
TRBJ2-5	TRBV20-1	TRBD2	.	TGCAGTGCTAGAAAACTAGCGGGAGCTGAGACCCAGTACTTC	CSARKLAGAETQYF
TRBJ1-6	TRBV2	TRBD1	.	TGTGCCAGCAGTGAATGGGGACAGAAAGATTCACCCCTCCACTTT	CASSEWGQKDSPLHF
TRBJ1-5	TRBV6-5	TRBD1	.	TGTGCCAGCAGTTACCGAAGACAGGGCCGAGAGCCCCAGCATTTT	CASSYRRQGREPQHF
TRBJ2-5	TRBV29-1	TRBD2	many	TGCAGCGTTGAAGATAGCGGGAAACAAGAGACCCAGTACTTC	CSVEDSGKQETQYF
TRBJ1-3	TRBV7-9	.	.	TGTGCCAGCAGCTTGGGAAACACCATATATTTT	CASSLGNTIYF
TRBJ2-7	TRBV7-9	TRBD2	once	TGTGCCAGCAGCTTAGGGACTAGCGGGAGAGTGAGTGAGCAGTACTTC	CASSLGTSGRVSEQYF
TRBJ1-6	TRBV29-1	.	.	TGCAGCGTGGGGCAAGCCAATTCACCCCTCCACTTT	CSVGQANSPLHF
TRBJ1-2	TRBV9	.	many	TGTGCCAGCAGCGCCCCCCGCGGGGGCAGTAATGGCTACACCTTC	CASSAPRGGSNGYTF
TRBJ2-7	TRBV20-1	TRBD1	.	TGCAGTGCTAGAGTATGGGACAGGGGGAGGGCCGTATACGAGCAGTACTTC	CSARVWDRGRAVYEQYF
TRBJ2-7	TRBV4-1	.	.	TGCGCCAGCAGCCAAGTCAGGGACCCCTACGAGCAGTACTTC	CASSQVRDPYEQYF
TRBJ2-5	TRBV20-1	TRBD2	.	TGCAGTGCTAGCGGGGGGACCCGAAGAGAGACCCAGTACTTC	CSASGGTRRETQYF
TRBJ1-5	TRBV15	TRBD1	.	TGTGCCACCAGGAACATCGGGACAGCAGATAGCAATCAGCCCCAGCATTTT	CATRNIGTADSNQPQHF
TRBJ1-1	TRBV2	TRBD1	many	TGTGCCAGCAGTGGGCGACAGGGAGCTGAAGCTTTCTTT	CASSGRQGAEAFF
TRBJ2-7	TRBV5-1	.	.	TGTGCCAGCAGCTTGGCCGGGGGCGGGACCTCCTACGAGCAGTACTTC	CASSLAGGGTSYEQYF
TRBJ2-7	TRBV7-6	TRBD1	once	TGTGCCAGCAGCTGGATACAACCCGGGACAGGGGGGCACGAGCAGTACTTC	CASSWIQPGTGGHEQYF
TRBJ2-7	TRBV7-3	.	many	TGTGCCAGCAGCTTACCACCTTACTCGTACGAGCAGTACTTC	CASSLPPYSYEQYF
TRBJ1-1	TRBV10-3	.	.	TGTGCCATCGGGGGGACGAACACTGAAGCTTCCTTT	CAIGGTNTEASF
TRBJ1-2	TRBV7-9	.	.	TGTGCCAGCAGCTTCACGTCCCAAGGCTACACCTTC	CASSFTSQGYTF
TRBJ1-2	TRBV6-1	TRBD1	many	TGTGCCAGCGGGGGGACAGGGCCGGCGTACAATGGCTACACCTTC	CASGGTGPAYNGYTF
TRBJ1-1	TRBV7-2	TRBD1	once	TGTGCCAGCAGCCCTCAGGGGGCCGTCGGGAACACTGAAGCTTTCTTT	CASSPQGAVGNTEAFF